This section outlines one TCR beta chain sequence together with its context. The data stem from a study of CD8 T cells in Susac syndrome. Reverse transcription of about 0.5 to 1 ug RNA was carried out with random hexamers. Amplification of TCR beta CDR3 was carried out by immunoSEQ multiplex PCR, which covered 54 Vbeta and 13 Jbeta segments. Each CDR3 protein is one row after TCRdb ran MiXCR on the immunoSEQ multiplex PCR reads. The table has about 200,000 distinct CDR3 sequences, 90% to 95% seen once. Negative isolation was applied to CD8+ and CD4+ T cells, and FACS enrichment was applied to TEMRA cells. Material for sequencing was CD4+ T cells from PBMCs. The sequence was collected from a human donor with multiple sclerosis.

The CDR3 protein is CSAPFRDRGREQFF. The CDR3 DNA follows: TGCAGTGCTCCTTTCCGGGACAGGGGGCGGGAGCAGTTCTTC. This rearrangement joins TRBV20-1 to TRBJ2-1; 12 bases line up with TRBD1. CDR1 and CDR2 from the germline V gene are DFQATT and SNEGSKA (reference sequence). The CDR3 extends over 14 amino acids. The J segment lost 10 bases and the V segment lost 5 bases, leaving 9 bases of the junction unmatched.